This is a list of T cell receptor beta chains from one sample in a study of blood T cell repertoires in COVID-19. Generated by immunoSEQ multiplex PCR, the TCRdb table keeps only in-frame clones and is missing some. In the table there are roughly 70,000 clones, around 70% of which are singletons. Sequenced material: peripheral blood. These TCRs come from a man in his 70s with acute or convalescent COVID-19. The conserved cysteine and the conserved F or W are not part of the CDR3 here. Some rows have no size entry. The others give once, few or many, or a class for an expanded clone.

v_gene	abundance	j_gene	CDR3aa
TRBV5-5	NA	TRBJ2-1	ASSADRANEQF
TRBV14	once	TRBJ1-3	ASSQLQGSSGNTIY
TRBV27	NA	TRBJ2-5	ASSLKGRGQGSRETQY
TRBV5-1	NA	TRBJ2-2	ASTKGRSGELF
TRBV4-2	NA	TRBJ2-3	ASSQDLSSTDTQY
TRBV15	NA	TRBJ1-2	ATSSGQGNRGYT
TRBV10-2	once	TRBJ2-7	ASTSQWLASLAEQY
TRBV10-3	NA	TRBJ1-1	AISETGGEAF
TRBV27	NA	TRBJ1-1	ASKINSWTEAF
TRBV7-9	NA	TRBJ2-7	ASSPPGTLEGY
TRBV11-2	few	TRBJ2-7	ASSLGTASYEQY
TRBV25-1	NA	TRBJ2-2	ASSDTGTGNTGELF
TRBV28	NA	TRBJ2-7	ASNGLGGIHEQY
TRBV28	NA	TRBJ2-1	ASSSASGTSYNEQF
TRBV28	NA	TRBJ2-7	ASSLSGRSYEQY
TRBV2	NA	TRBJ2-5	ASFSGNPETQY
TRBV19	NA	TRBJ2-5	ATKTGAEYQETQY
TRBV7-9	NA	TRBJ2-2	ASRWTSGGTGELF
TRBV5-1	NA	TRBJ1-4	ASSLGVGPNEKLF
TRBV3-1/TRBV3-2	NA	TRBJ2-3	ASTTSGISDTQY
TRBV19	NA	TRBJ2-1	ASREPSGSMNEQF
TRBV24-1	NA	TRBJ2-7	ATNRSGNGHEQY
TRBV5-1	NA	TRBJ2-2	ASSRTGGEAGELF
TRBV19	NA	TRBJ2-4	ASSKGVAGAKNIQY
TRBV7-5	NA	TRBJ1-1	ARSLAGVCENTEAF
TRBV19	NA	TRBJ1-3	ASSISDSGNTIY
TRBV11-2	NA	TRBJ1-5	ASSLQGSNQPQH
TRBV7-8	few	TRBJ1-1	ASSFGSGGTEAF
TRBV20-1	NA	TRBJ1-2	SASQVQGGGYT
TRBV27	NA	TRBJ1-2	ASSYTENYGYT
TRBV7-2	NA	TRBJ2-2	ASSRGLAGGFGELF
TRBV12-3/TRBV12-4	NA	TRBJ2-1	ASSLGSRGEQF
TRBV11-3	few	TRBJ2-1	ASSLRSGTPRFHNEQF
TRBV7-8	NA	TRBJ1-1	ASSPPGDMNTEAF
TRBV29-1	NA	TRBJ1-2	SGGDRLYGYT
TRBV5-1	NA	TRBJ2-1	ASSLLTLNEQF
TRBV24-1	NA	TRBJ2-5	ATSDPGLAGEKPRETQY
TRBV3-1/TRBV3-2	NA	TRBJ2-3	ASSQVGSWDTQY
TRBV4-2	once	TRBJ2-7	ASSQAVGGLELYEQY
TRBV19	NA	TRBJ2-2	ASHLASALNTGELF
TRBV9	NA	TRBJ2-3	ASSVDGRPTDTQY
TRBV2	NA	TRBJ1-5	ASSGRGLNQPQH
TRBV19	NA	TRBJ1-6	ASSIRTAYNSPLH
TRBV6-2/TRBV6-3	once	TRBJ2-3	ASSPPRSPSTDTQY
TRBV29-1	NA	TRBJ1-1	SVEEDRRGAEAF
TRBV5-1	NA	TRBJ1-5	ASSEGSISNQPQH
TRBV6-5	NA	TRBJ2-7	ASRRGRALNEQY
TRBV3-1/TRBV3-2	NA	TRBJ1-4	ASSQEIKGRGGRREKLF
TRBV7-2	NA	TRBJ2-7	ASSLIAGQTYEQY
TRBV7-2	NA	TRBJ1-1	ASSFPLRGAF
TRBV6-2/TRBV6-3	NA	TRBJ2-4	ASSYYGGTENIQY
TRBV10-3	NA	TRBJ2-1	AISESTPFGGQF
TRBV5-4	NA	TRBJ2-7	ASSGQNSYEQY